This T cell receptor beta chain was recovered during a study of CD8 T cells in ankylosing spondylitis. TCRdb fed the 5' RACE reads into MiXCR, producing one record per CDR3 protein. Among 210,000 or so distinct CDR3 sequences listed, 8.2% were seen once. This clonotype was seen repeatedly, ten times or more. V lost 6 bases, J lost 1 base, and 10 bases lay in between. This CDR3 is 13 amino acids long. Germline V gene lookup returns CDR1 SQVTM and CDR2 ANQGSEA. Sequencing was carried out using blood, either unsorted or a sorted T cell fraction (not recorded which). This chain connects TRBV29-1 to TRBJ1-5, with D possibly being TRBD1 (6 bases). This receptor was obtained from a female donor with ankylosing spondylitis or in good health (not recorded which). DNA of the CDR3: TGCAGCGTGGGGACATCCAGCAATCAGCCCCAGCATTTT. Translating it yields CSVGTSSNQPQHF.